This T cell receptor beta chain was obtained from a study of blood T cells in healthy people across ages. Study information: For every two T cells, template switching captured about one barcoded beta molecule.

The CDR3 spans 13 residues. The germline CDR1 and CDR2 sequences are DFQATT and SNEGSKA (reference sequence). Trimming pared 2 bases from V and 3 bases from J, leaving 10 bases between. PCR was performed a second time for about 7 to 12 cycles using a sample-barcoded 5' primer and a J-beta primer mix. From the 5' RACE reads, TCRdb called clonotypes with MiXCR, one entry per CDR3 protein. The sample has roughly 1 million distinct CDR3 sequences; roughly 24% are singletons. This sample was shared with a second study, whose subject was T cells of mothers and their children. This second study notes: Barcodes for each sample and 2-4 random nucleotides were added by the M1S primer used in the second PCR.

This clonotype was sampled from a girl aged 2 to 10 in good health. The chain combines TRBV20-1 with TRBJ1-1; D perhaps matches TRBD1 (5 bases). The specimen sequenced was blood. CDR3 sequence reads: CSARPDSDTEAFF. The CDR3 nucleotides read TGCAGTGCTAGACCCGACAGCGACACTGAAGCTTTCTTT.